This T cell receptor beta chain was recorded in a study of blood T cell repertoires in COVID-19. The CDR3 has 12 residues. From germline, CDR1 is GTSNPN and CDR2 SVGIG (reference sequence). V dropped 4 bases and J dropped 4 bases, with 10 bases sitting between them. Here immunoSEQ multiplex PCR was the method, and the copy in TCRdb shows in-frame clones only, minus some. The table lists about 250,000 clones, approximately 90% of them singletons. This clonotype was sampled from a man aged 40-55 years who had recovered from COVID-19. The chain carries TRBV30 and TRBJ1-1, with a tentative D call TRBD1 (6 bases). Sequencing was performed on PBMCs or T cells enriched from blood (not recorded which). The CDR3 sequence is CAWKGVGTEAFF. CDR3 nucleotide sequence: TGTGCCTGGAAGGGGGTGGGCACTGAAGCTTTCTTT.